This T cell receptor beta chain came from a study of T cells in Graves' hyperthyroidism and ophthalmopathy. Study results and caveats: Also found in blood were most expanded thyroid clonotypes above 0.001.

CDR1 is SNHLY and CDR2 is FYNNEI in the germline V gene. With 7 bases clipped from V and 4 bases from J, the junction kept 11 bases outside the gene matches. The CDR3 has 15 amino acids. For Graves' hyperthyroidism to be stable, ophthalmopathy could not progress within 18 months. Lactation, pregnancy, other autoimmune disease or uncontrolled infection excluded patients. PBMCs stemmed from approximately 10 ml fresh peripheral blood. Regions amplified from RNA transcripts were the TCR beta CDR3 regions. Researchers ran a first-round RT-PCR on the TCR CDR3 using the HTBI primer set. One entry per CDR3 protein, called by TCRdb with MiXCR from the multiplex PCR reads. The table lists hundreds of thousands of distinct CDR3 sequences, 15% to 20% of them singletons. On this clonotype: Its antigen is unknown.

Sequences were obtained from blood. The sequence was collected from a woman aged 18 to 35 with Graves' hyperthyroidism. V is TRBV2 and J is TRBJ1-2; TRBD1 matches 8 bases. The CDR3 sequence: CASTEPGGGSYGYTF. CDR3 DNA: TGTGCCAGCACTGAGCCAGGGGGCGGGAGCTATGGCTACACCTTC.